This T cell receptor beta chain was sequenced in a study of blood T cell repertoires in COVID-19 (dated by TCRdb to the early 2020s). Looking at the study overall: Samples covering the acute and convalescent phases of COVID-19 were provided by collaborators in the United States, Italy and Spain. The material from the prospective study consisted of cDNA or gDNA derived from T cells, B-cell-depleted T cells, or PBMCs. Subjects who had been exposed to COVID-19, were actively infected with it, or had recovered from it provided the deeply sampled blood TCRbeta repertoires that made up the dataset. The repertoires were released in a freely available public database meant as a resource for research on the immune response to SARS-CoV-2. The samples were drawn from two sources: the first 160 participants of the ongoing ImmuneRACE study, and 1,200 or so subjects contributed by 6 global collaborators. Nearly every sample came with metadata listing a de-identified subject ID, COVID-19 status, age in years and sex. Where available, HLA class I and class II types were obtained from metadata supplied by the sample provider rather than from assay-based typing. The investigation overall reported the following: The quantity of clinical and demographic metadata differed by source and by participant and was supplied without curation.

Concerning this clone: No antigen is known for it. No much larger clone is present one base from it, and per-base qualities are unavailable.

CDR1 is given as MNHEY and CDR2 as SVGAGI, both from the germline V gene. At the junction V is shortened by 6 bases and J by 6 bases; bases outside the gene matches: 8. The CDR3, cysteine through phenylalanine, is 15 amino acids long. Kept here is only the CDR3 DNA, which spans 45 bases and is read in frame from base 1. TCRbeta CDR3 regions were amplified from genomic DNA by means of the immunoSEQ Assay, a bias-controlled multiplex PCR. The original pipeline was this. The number of nucleated cells in each sample was estimated from the amplification of reference gene primers within the assay. To quantify the absolute abundance of each unique TCRbeta CDR3 rearrangement, sequence reads were collapsed and filtered. For each sample, productive Simpson clonality was calculated as the square root of Simpson's diversity index across productive rearrangements. As stored in TCRdb, this immuneACCESS dataset retains in-frame rearrangements with V and J assigned. A fraction of the clones does not appear; measured against another copy, unresolved V genes explain less than half of the discrepancy, and the remainder lacks a known reason. For V, J and clone size, that table is used; D and trimming come from the DNA. A total of about 23,000 clones appear in this sample, around 90% of them only once. Of the sample, approximately 21% is held by the ten largest clones.

Whole blood was collected in K2EDTA tubes by collaborating institutions according to the institutions' own protocols. For TCRbeta analysis, collaborator samples were shipped as frozen whole blood, as isolated PBMCs, or as DNA extracted from either sample type. This sequence was found in a man between 65 and 85 years old in a cohort sampled during active COVID-19. The specimen sequenced was peripheral blood. The rearrangement joined TRBV6-5 to TRBJ1-6; a stretch of 7 junction bases matches TRBD1. CDR3 reads: CASSPKGTVNSPLHF. The DNA sequence follows: TGTGCCAGCAGCCCAAAGGGGACAGTTAATTCACCCCTCCACTTT.